The next 7 T cell receptor beta chains were all read from a single sample in a study of T cells in Graves' hyperthyroidism and ophthalmopathy. Authors of the study amplified TCR beta CDR3 regions from RNA transcripts. TCR CDR3 regions were first amplified by RT-PCR with HTBI primers. TCRdb passed the multiplex PCR reads through MiXCR, listing each CDR3 protein once. The data hold 500,000 to 650,000 distinct CDR3 sequences, with roughly 14% observed a single time. The specimen sequenced was blood. The receptors stem from a woman between 45 and 60 years old with Graves' ophthalmopathy.

This clonotype was seen ten or more times. The chain is built from TRBV18 and TRBJ2-5; D not resolved. CDR1 is KGHSH and CDR2 is LQKENI in the germline V gene. This CDR3 comprises 13 residues. V was pared by 1 base and J by 2 bases, with 5 bases between. CDR3 sequence reads: CASSPLIQETQYF. The CDR3 region has the DNA TGTGCCAGCTCACCACTAATTCAAGAGACCCAGTACTTC.

This clonotype has only a few counts. The rearrangement links TRBV12-3 or TRBV12-4 to TRBJ2-2; TRBD2 agrees at 9 bases. CDR3 length: 20 residues. V trimming: 2 bases; J trimming: 4 bases; junction bases outside the gene matches: 17. CDR3 region: CASSLWGRLSGRSGTGELFF. The CDR3 DNA reads as TGTGCCAGCAGTTTATGGGGCCGACTTAGCGGGAGATCGGGCACCGGGGAGCTGTTTTTT.

The chain's CDR3 is CSAMKTDNEKLFF. Here the CDR3 DNA reads TGCAGTGCTATGAAGACAGATAATGAAAAACTGTTTTTT. This rearrangement joins TRBV20-1 to TRBJ1-4; TRBD1 is a possible D gene (5 bases). The germline V gene has CDR1 DFQATT and CDR2 SNEGSKA (reference sequence). The CDR3 is 13 residues long. V lost 4 bases to trimming and J lost 4 bases, with 10 bases between them.

This clonotype was counted ten times or more. This rearrangement joins TRBV30 to TRBJ2-1, with TRBD1 matching 8 bases. The germline CDR1 and CDR2 sequences are GTSNPN and SVGIG (reference sequence). V shed 2 bases, J shed 1 base, and the junction held 1 base outside the gene matches. The CDR3 extends over 14 amino acids. The CDR3 nucleotides are TGTGCCTGGAGTCAGGGGGCGTCCTACAATGAGCAGTTCTTC. It encodes CAWSQGASYNEQFF.

The V and J genes are TRBV19 and TRBJ2-1; 7 bases match TRBD2. V was pared by 3 bases and J by 7 bases, with 9 bases of the junction left unmatched. The germline V gene has CDR1 LNHDA and CDR2 SQIVND (reference sequence). The CDR3 is 15 residues long. The CDR3 DNA reads TGTGCCAGTAGTATGTTGGCGGGAGTTTCAAATGAGCAGTTCTTC. Translated: CASSMLAGVSNEQFF.

This clonotype occurred a few times. The chain carries TRBV9 and TRBJ2-3; 8 positions match TRBD2. Trimming at V came to 3 bases and at J to 2 bases, leaving 8 bases not matched to a gene. This CDR3 has 16 amino acids. Germline V lookup: CDR1 SGDLS, CDR2 YYNGEE. CDR3 in amino acids: CASSEGTGGPTDTQYF. CDR3 in DNA: TGTGCCAGCAGCGAGGGGACGGGAGGGCCCACAGATACGCAGTATTTT. Drawing the rest from reference TRBV9 and TRBJ2-3, the complete variable domain is DSGVTQTPKHLITATGQRVTLRCSPRSGDLSVYWYQQSLDQGLQFLIQYYNGEERAKGNILERFSAQQFPDLHSELNLSSLELGDSALYFCASSEGTGGPTDTQYFGPGTRLTVL.

This clonotype was detected many times. The V and J genes are TRBV12-3 or TRBV12-4 and TRBJ2-7, with 10 bases matching TRBD2. After removal of 8 bases from V and 4 bases from J, the junction contained 8 bases not matched to a gene. The CDR3 loop spans 14 amino acids. CDR3 protein: CASSSGRAKYEQYF. The CDR3 nucleotides read TGTGCCAGCTCGAGCGGGAGGGCCAAATACGAGCAGTACTTC.